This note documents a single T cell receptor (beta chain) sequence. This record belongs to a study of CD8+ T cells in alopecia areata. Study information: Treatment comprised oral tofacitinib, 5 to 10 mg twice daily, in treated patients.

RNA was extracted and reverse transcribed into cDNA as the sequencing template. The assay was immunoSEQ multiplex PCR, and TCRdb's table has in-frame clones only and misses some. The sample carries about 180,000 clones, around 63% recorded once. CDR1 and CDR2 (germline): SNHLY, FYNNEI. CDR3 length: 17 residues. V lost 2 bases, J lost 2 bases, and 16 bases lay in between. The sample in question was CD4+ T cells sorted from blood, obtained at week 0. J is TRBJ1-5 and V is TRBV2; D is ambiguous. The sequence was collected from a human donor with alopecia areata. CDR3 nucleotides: TGTGCCAGCAGTGAAATTAGCCCCCGGAGGGGCAATCAGCCCCAGCATTTT. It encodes CASSEISPRRGNQPQHF.